This T cell receptor (beta chain) was obtained from a study of control samples from healthy donors and cancer patients. Some clones are missing from TCRdb's copy, which holds only in-frame ones; the method was immunoSEQ multiplex PCR. The sample includes about 160,000 clones, around nine tenths seen only once; the top ten take 0.65% to 0.75%. This CDR3 is 11 amino acids long. Germline-derived CDR1 and CDR2 are MNHEY and SVGAGI. Between the trimmed V and J ends, which lost 6 bases and 5 bases, there was a span of 7 bases. Sequenced input: blood. This rearrangement joins TRBV6-5 to TRBJ1-2; TRBD1 is a possible D gene (5 bases). This TCR derives from a woman in her 30s in good health. The DNA for the CDR3 is TGTGCCAGCAGGGACACTTATGGCTACACCTTC. This gives the protein CASRDTYGYTF.